The 21 T cell receptor beta chains in this list originate from one sample, sequenced in a study of blood T cells in healthy people across ages. Alongside a J-beta primer mix, a sample-barcoded 5' primer served in a second PCR lasting roughly 7 to 11 cycles. Via MiXCR, TCRdb re-called the 5' RACE reads, giving one row per CDR3 protein. The sample has about 1.4 million distinct CDR3 sequences; approximately 59% are singletons. The sequencing input was blood. These receptors originate from a man aged 18-30 years in good health.

In its sample, this clonotype was seen once. The V gene is TRBV6-6, the J gene TRBJ2-1; D not certain. The CDR3 contains 14 residues. Trimming took off 6 bases at V and 5 bases at J, with 14 bases between the two ends. CDR1 and CDR2 (germline): MNHNY, SVGAGI (reference sequence). DNA of the CDR3: TGTGCCAGCAGCTTCGTTGGGCCGCACAATGAGCAGTTCTTC. Amino acid sequence: CASSFVGPHNEQFF.

The rearrangement joins TRBV20-1 to TRBJ2-1; TRBD2 matches 7 bases. The J call could be wrong; TRBJ2-7 is a better fit for the DNA end. Germline V gene lookup returns CDR1 DFQATT and CDR2 SNEGSKA (reference sequence). This CDR3 spans 15 amino acids. The CDR3, as DNA: TGCAGTGCCCGGAGGAGGGGAGGGAGGCAAAATGAGCAGTACTTC. It yields the protein CSARRRGGRQNEQYF.

This clonotype was recorded a few times. This chain joins TRBV7-3 and TRBJ2-1; TRBD2 matches at 7 bases. Trimming removed 5 bases from V and 9 bases from J; junction bases left unmatched: 10. This CDR3 is 14 amino acids long. Germline V gene data show CDR1 as SGHTA and CDR2 as FQGTGA. In nucleotides, the CDR3 is TGTGCCAGCAGCCGACTAGCTATCTTCGGTGAGCAGTTCTTC. It specifies CASSRLAIFGEQFF.

V usage is TRBV7-7 and J usage is TRBJ2-4, with TRBD2 identical over 9 bases. With the DNA end fitting TRBJ2-5 better, the J assignment may be wrong. CDR1 and CDR2 from the germline V gene are SSHAT and FNYEAQ (reference sequence). The CDR3 runs 18 residues. The CDR3 reads CASSLMGGVTSGLETQYF. The CDR3 DNA reads as TGTGCCAGCAGCTTAATGGGAGGGGTGACTAGCGGATTGGAGACCCAGTACTTC.

The genes are TRBV6-5 and TRBJ1-2, with D possibly TRBD1 on 5 matching bases. Trimming took 0 bases from V and 7 from J, leaving 9 bases between them. CDR1 MNHEY and CDR2 SVGAGI come from the germline V gene. The CDR3 contains 13 residues. The CDR3 is CASSYSGLGGYTF. In DNA, the CDR3 is TGTGCCAGCAGTTACTCGGGGCTGGGTGGCTACACCTTC.

The chain carries TRBV4-3 and TRBJ2-3; D may be TRBD1 or TRBD2 (5 bases each). In germline, CDR1 is LGHNA, CDR2 YSLEER. V lost 0 bases to trimming and J lost 4 bases, with 8 bases between them. This CDR3 contains 14 residues. The chain's CDR3 is CASSQERGADTQYF. CDR3 DNA sequence: TGCGCCAGCAGCCAAGAAAGAGGGGCAGATACGCAGTATTTT.

This clonotype was seen repeatedly, ten times or more. This chain uses TRBV11-2 with TRBJ2-6, with D hard to call. CDR3 size: 12 residues. Looked up from germline, CDR1 is SGHAT and CDR2 is FQNNGV. Trimming took off 5 bases at V and 2 bases at J, with 1 base between the two ends. In DNA form, the CDR3 reads TGTGCCAGCAGCACTGGGGCCAACGTCCTGACTTTC. As protein: CASSTGANVLTF.

The chain carries TRBV6-2 or TRBV6-3 and TRBJ2-3, with D perhaps matching TRBD2 (6 bases). Per the germline V gene, CDR1 is MNHEY and CDR2 is SVGEGT. V was pared by 7 bases and J by 5 bases, with 16 bases between. The CDR3 length is 14 residues. As DNA, the CDR3 is TGTGCCAGCAAGAATGCCGGGAGTCTAGATACGCAGTATTTT. It encodes CASKNAGSLDTQYF.

This clonotype was counted only a few times. V and J are TRBV10-3 and TRBJ1-1; D call uncertain. CDR3 size: 13 residues. V was shortened by 6 bases and J by 1 base, with 9 bases between the two germline ends. The V gene's germline CDR1 is ENHRY and CDR2 SYGVKD. The DNA for the CDR3 is TGTGCCATCAGGGATCAAGGGAACACTGAAGCTTTCTTT. It specifies CAIRDQGNTEAFF.

This clonotype appeared a few times. The rearrangement joins TRBV7-2 to TRBJ1-4; 7 nucleotides match TRBD1. Trimming at V came to 5 bases and at J to 5 bases, leaving 8 bases not matched to a gene. Germline loops: CDR1 SGHTA, CDR2 FQGNSA. This CDR3 spans 15 amino acids. The CDR3: CASSPGGQQNEKLFF. The CDR3 region has the DNA TGTGCCAGCAGCCCCGGGGGACAGCAGAATGAAAAACTGTTTTTT.

The chain couples TRBV10-3 to TRBJ2-1, with D possibly matching TRBD2 (5 bases). CDR1 and CDR2 from the germline V gene are ENHRY and SYGVKD. The CDR3 sequence is 11 residues long. Trimming pared 10 bases from V and 3 bases from J, leaving 7 bases between. CDR3 sequence (DNA): TGTGCCACAGAGGGCTACAATGAGCAGTTCTTC. It codes for CATEGYNEQFF.

This clonotype appeared once. The chain couples TRBV27 to TRBJ2-5; D tentatively reads TRBD1 or TRBD2 (5 bases each). Trimming left V 5 bases short and J 11 bases short, with 18 bases between. This CDR3 spans 13 amino acids. Germline CDR1 and CDR2: MNHEY and SMNVEV (reference sequence). CDR3 protein: CASSQSGASEQYF. The CDR3 bases are TGTGCCAGCAGTCAATCCGGGGCCTCGGAGCAGTACTTC.

This clonotype was counted a single time. The chain has TRBV6-1 and TRBJ2-7; tentatively, D is TRBD1 or TRBD2 (5 bases each). The J call may be wrong; the DNA end is better matched by TRBJ2-4. The CDR3 is 15 amino acids. CDR1 and CDR2 (germline): MNHNS, SASEGT. The CDR3, as DNA: TGTGCCAGCAGGACCCCGGGACGTGGGACAAACATTCAGTACTTC. Translated, it gives CASRTPGRGTNIQYF.

The gene calls are TRBV4-3 and TRBJ2-3; TRBD2 agrees at 7 bases. The CDR3 has 14 amino acids. The germline V gene has CDR1 LGHNA and CDR2 YSLEER. J lost 5 bases, V lost 3 bases, and 5 bases had no gene match. CDR3 in DNA: TGCGCCAGCAGCCAGGGGGGGTTGGGAGATACGCAGTATTTT. Translation: CASSQGGLGDTQYF.

This CDR3 is CASSLVVSGRNSYEQYF. DNA for the CDR3: TGCGCCAGCAGCTTGGTGGTTAGCGGGAGGAACTCCTACGAGCAGTACTTC. The chain carries TRBV5-1 and TRBJ2-7; 10 bases are a match to TRBD2. J gave up 0 bases and V 0 bases, and 6 bases lay outside the gene matches. The CDR3 loop spans 17 amino acids. CDR1 and CDR2 (germline): SGHRS, YFSETQ.

The V call is TRBV4-2, the J call TRBJ2-1, with D perhaps matching TRBD2 (6 bases). CDR3 size: 16 residues. Germline V gives CDR1 LGHNA, CDR2 YNFKEQ. Trimming left V 3 bases short and J 4 bases short, with 16 bases between. DNA of the CDR3: TGTGCCAGCAGCCAGCTCCCGGGAGAGACGTACAATGAGCAGTTCTTC. This encodes CASSQLPGETYNEQFF.

CDR3 nucleotides: TGTGCCAGCAGACTATTGGCAGAACACTATGGCTACACCTTC. It translates to CASRLLAEHYGYTF. The chain has TRBV7-7 and TRBJ1-2; D is unclear. V was pared by 6 bases and J by 3 bases, with 14 bases between. CDR3 size: 14 residues. CDR1 is SSHAT and CDR2 is FNYEAQ in the germline V gene (reference sequence).

This chain links TRBV20-1 with TRBJ1-5, with D tentatively TRBD1 (6 bases). CDR1 and CDR2 (germline): DFQATT, SNEGSKA (reference sequence). The V and J ends lost 0 bases and 3 bases respectively, with 12 bases between them. This CDR3 spans 15 amino acids. The CDR3 is CSAREGTTYNQPQHF. CDR3 coding DNA: TGCAGTGCTAGAGAGGGGACAACATACAATCAGCCCCAGCATTTT.

The rearrangement links TRBV29-1 to TRBJ1-2, with D perhaps TRBD1 (6 bases). The V end lost 4 bases, the J end lost 8 bases, and 17 bases lay between the germline ends. This CDR3 contains 13 residues. Germline assignment: CDR1 SQVTM and CDR2 ANQGSEA. CDR3 bases: TGCAGCGTTGGGGGAATTACAGGGTCGGGCTACACCTTC. Protein: CSVGGITGSGYTF.

V usage is TRBV29-1 and J usage is TRBJ1-1, with a tentative D call TRBD1 (5 bases). Germline V lookup: CDR1 SQVTM, CDR2 ANQGSEA. The CDR3 covers 13 residues. Trimming cost V 7 bases and J 3 bases, with 15 bases left between them. The CDR3 spells CSAPREGDTEAFF. The CDR3 region has the DNA TGCAGCGCTCCCAGGGAAGGGGACACTGAAGCTTTCTTT.

This chain connects TRBV20-1 to TRBJ2-2, with 9 positions matching TRBD2. The V gene's germline CDR1 is DFQATT and CDR2 SNEGSKA (reference sequence). The V gene end was trimmed by 2 bases and the J gene end by 3 bases; junction bases not matched to a gene: 13. CDR3 length: 18 amino acids. In DNA, the CDR3 is TGCAGTGCTAGATCATCTGAGGGAGCGGGAGGTTACACCGGGGAGCTGTTTTTT. The encoded protein is CSARSSEGAGGYTGELFF.